This T cell receptor beta chain was documented in a study of T cell changes during pregnancy in multiple sclerosis. Germline V CDR1 and CDR2: MNHNY, SVGAGI (reference sequence). The CDR3 contains 15 residues. V shed 4 bases and J shed 1 base, with 14 bases lying between them. The assay was immunoSEQ multiplex PCR, and TCRdb's table has in-frame clones only and misses some. The table records about 60,000 clones, roughly nine tenths of them present only once. Sequenced material: peripheral blood, taken before pregnancy. The rearrangement joins TRBV6-6 to TRBJ2-7, with D perhaps TRBD1 (7 bases). This clonotype originated in a female donor with multiple sclerosis, enrolled in a pregnancy study. Here the CDR3 reads CASSSLTGRSYEQYF. CDR3 DNA sequence: TGTGCCAGCAGTTCCCTGACAGGGAGGTCCTACGAGCAGTACTTC.